This passage covers 13 T cell receptor beta chains from one sample sequenced in a study of cytomegalovirus exposure and HLA in healthy donors. The PCR used 60 Vbeta and 13 Jbeta primers. The table came from immunoSEQ multiplex PCR; TCRdb's copy has only in-frame clones and leaves some out. The repertoire holds 81,000 or so clones, with 70% to 75% as singletons. Sequencing was carried out using PBMCs. The receptors here all came from a man aged 55 to 70 in good health and CMV-seronegative.

V and J are TRBV5-6 and TRBJ1-3; TRBD1 might be the D (6 bases). From germline, CDR1 is SGHDT and CDR2 YYEEEE. Trimming removed 1 base from V and 0 bases from J, with 11 bases in between. The CDR3 covers 16 residues. In DNA form, the CDR3 reads TGTGCCAGCAGCTTGAGTCTCAGGGGCTCTGGAAACACCATATATTTT. This codes for CASSLSLRGSGNTIYF.

The V and J genes are TRBV6-8 and TRBJ1-1; 7 nucleotides agree with TRBD1. V was pared by 6 bases and J by 1 base, with 11 bases of the junction left unmatched. Germline values: CDR1 MNHGY, CDR2 SAAAGT. CDR3 length equals 16 residues. CDR3 residues: CASSEGLQGSNTEAFF. CDR3 sequence (DNA): TGTGCCAGCAGCGAGGGCCTACAGGGGTCGAACACTGAAGCTTTCTTT.

The J gene is TRBJ2-3, the V gene TRBV30, with D maybe TRBD2 (5 bases). Germline V gives CDR1 GTSNPN, CDR2 SVGIG (reference sequence). Between the trimmed V and J ends, which lost 2 bases and 0 bases, there was a span of 9 bases. This CDR3 is 14 amino acids long. CDR3 nucleotide sequence: TGTGCCTGGAGTCGAGGGTCTAGCACAGATACGCAGTATTTT. The encoded protein is CAWSRGSSTDTQYF.

The rearrangement uses TRBV9 and TRBJ1-6; D perhaps matches TRBD1 (6 bases). The V end was cut by 0 bases, the J end by 9 bases, with 16 bases between. This CDR3 is 16 amino acids long. The germline gives CDR1 SGDLS, CDR2 YYNGEE. CDR3: CASSVVPTGIGSPLHF. CDR3 bases: TGTGCCAGCAGCGTAGTCCCAACAGGGATCGGTTCACCCCTCCACTTT. Looking up the rest from reference TRBV9 and TRBJ1-6 gives the full variable domain: DSGVTQTPKHLITATGQRVTLRCSPRSGDLSVYWYQQSLDQGLQFLIQYYNGEERAKGNILERFSAQQFPDLHSELNLSSLELGDSALYFCASSVVPTGIGSPLHFGNGTRLTVT.

This chain joins TRBV11-2 and TRBJ2-2, with 7 nucleotides matching TRBD2. Germline trimming cut 0 bases from V and 4 bases from J; bases unmatched to any gene: 2. This CDR3 is 15 amino acids long. Germline CDR1 and CDR2: SGHAT and FQNNGV. CDR3 sequence reads: CASSLEAGVTGELFF. The DNA for the CDR3 is TGTGCCAGCAGCTTAGAGGCGGGGGTCACCGGGGAGCTGTTTTTT. Supplemented by reference TRBV11-2 and TRBJ2-2, the full variable domain reads EAGVAQSPRYKIIEKRQSVAFWCNPISGHATLYWYQQILGQGPKLLIQFQNNGVVDDSQLPKDRFSAERLKGVDSTLKIQPAKLEDSAVYLCASSLEAGVTGELFFGEGSRLTVL.

The chain has TRBV11-1 and TRBJ1-2; TRBD1 aligns across 9 bases. Looked up from germline, CDR1 is SGHAT and CDR2 is FQDESV (reference sequence). J was trimmed by 3 bases and V by 5 bases; bases with no gene match: 4. The CDR3 has 14 amino acids. CDR3 region: CASSAGTGYYGYTF. The CDR3 DNA reads as TGTGCCAGCAGCGCGGGGACAGGGTACTATGGCTACACCTTC.

This clone occurred a few times. The CDR3 nucleotides are TGCAGCGTTGAAGGCAGTAATGAAAAACTGTTTTTT. Its translation: CSVEGSNEKLFF. The V gene is TRBV29-1, the J gene TRBJ1-4; D remains unclear. This CDR3 contains 12 residues. Germline loops: CDR1 SQVTM, CDR2 ANQGSEA. The V end lost 1 base, the J end lost 4 bases, and 4 bases lay between the germline ends.

Only one count was recorded for this clone. The CDR3 DNA follows: TGTGCCAGCAGCGGGAGTTGGGGGCAGAATAATTCACCCCTCCACTTT. Its protein product is CASSGSWGQNNSPLHF. This sequence joins TRBV7-7 and TRBJ1-6; D might be TRBD1 (6 bases). This CDR3 has 16 amino acids. Germline V gene data show CDR1 as SSHAT and CDR2 as FNYEAQ (reference sequence). Trimming pared 5 bases from V and 5 bases from J, leaving 16 bases between.

The J gene is TRBJ2-5, the V gene TRBV6-5; 7 bases align to TRBD1. V trimming: 7 bases; J trimming: 1 base; junction bases outside the gene matches: 6. This CDR3 comprises 14 residues. Germline V lookup: CDR1 MNHEY, CDR2 SVGAGI. The CDR3 protein is CASIKPGGQETQYF. The DNA of the CDR3 is TGTGCCAGCATTAAACCAGGGGGCCAAGAGACCCAGTACTTC.

This rearrangement joins TRBV11-2 to TRBJ1-2; 7 positions agree with TRBD1. The trim removed 4 bases at V and 6 bases at J, leaving 11 bases unmatched. Per the germline V gene, CDR1 is SGHAT and CDR2 is FQNNGV. This CDR3 comprises 15 residues. For the CDR3, the DNA is TGTGCCAGCAGCTCTAGAGGCCAGGGGGTGGATGGCTACACCTTC. This sequence encodes CASSSRGQGVDGYTF.

V and J are TRBV7-2 and TRBJ1-6; no clear D gene. Germline CDR1 and CDR2: SGHTA and FQGNSA. Trimming pared 3 bases from V and 6 bases from J, leaving 9 bases between. There are 14 residues in the CDR3. CDR3 region: CASSFWRANSPLHF. The CDR3 nucleotides read TGTGCCAGCAGCTTCTGGCGGGCTAATTCACCCCTCCACTTT.

V gene TRBV5-8 combines with J gene TRBJ2-3; 7 positions match TRBD1. The germline V gene encodes CDR1 SGHTS and CDR2 YDEGEE. There are 14 residues in the CDR3. The V gene end was trimmed by 1 base and the J gene end by 6 bases; junction bases not matched to a gene: 5. CDR3 sequence reads: CASSLYRGGDTQYF. Written as DNA, the CDR3 is TGTGCCAGCAGCTTGTACAGGGGCGGGGATACGCAGTATTTT.

The chain uses TRBV9 and TRBJ1-1, with 7 bases matching TRBD1. Losses at the gene ends were 0 bases for V and 4 bases for J; bases not matched to a gene: 3. The germline V gene has CDR1 SGDLS and CDR2 YYNGEE. This CDR3 has 14 amino acids. The CDR3 here is CASSVVRGITEAFF. The CDR3 DNA is TGTGCCAGCAGCGTAGTCAGGGGGATCACTGAAGCTTTCTTT.